This T cell receptor (beta chain) originates from a study of T cell responses to AZD1222 COVID-19 vaccine. Study details: Pooled in the analysis were second doses at about 4 or about 12 weeks.

Repertoires were generated with immunoSEQ multiplex PCR, while TCRdb's copy carries only in-frame clones and drops some. The sample records roughly 100,000 clones, roughly 89% being singletons. To note about this clone: Its antigen is unknown.

Study-wide findings and caveats: Spike was spanned by vaccine-associated CD4 TCRs, which were dominant at 160-218 and 743-854. There were mostly white British donors and more females than males, and clonal diversity was possibly underestimated. Baseline seropositives among AZD1222 recipients totaled only 5 to 7.

Sample: peripheral blood, taken on day 0 of AZD1222 vaccination. This TCR was recovered from an adult in good health.

The DNA of the CDR3 is TGTGCCAGCAGGCAGGGATCATCAGCCCAGCATTTT. Translated: CASRQGSSAQHF. The rearrangement uses TRBV13 and TRBJ1-5; D is possibly TRBD1 (5 bases). CDR3 size: 12 residues. Germline lookup yields CDR1 PRHDT and CDR2 FYEKMQ (reference sequence). Trimming stripped 6 bases from V and 11 bases from J, with 14 bases between. Using reference TRBV13 and TRBJ1-5 for the parts outside the CDR3, the full variable domain is AAGVIQSPRHLIKEKRETATLKCYPIPRHDTVYWYQQGPGQDPQFLISFYEKMQSDKGSIPDRFSAQQFSDYHSELNMSSLELGDSALYFCASRQGSSAQHFGDGTRLSIL.